This T cell receptor (beta chain) comes out of a study of CD8 T cells in ankylosing spondylitis (dated by TCRdb to about 2017). With respect to the entire study: To find TCR variants linked to disease, the study profiled T cell receptor beta repertoires in ankylosing spondylitis patients and healthy donors. The full study cohort comprised 20 to 25 ankylosing spondylitis patients and 85 to 120 healthy donors. Peripheral blood samples were taken, and synovial fluid was additionally collected from ankylosing spondylitis patients. Results the study describes overall, beyond this receptor: A TCR beta motif of eight highly homologous amino acid variants appeared characteristic of blood from ankylosing spondylitis patients. Significant enrichment of the disease-linked clones was reported in matched synovial fluid samples from ankylosing spondylitis patients. Some TCR beta motif variants had previously been reported in synovial fluid and blood of reactive arthritis patients, which suggested common disease-initiation mechanisms. The disease-linked clones showed a CD8+ phenotype and occurred at relatively low frequencies in peripheral blood.

This sample was sequenced with an Illumina HiSeq 2500. Quantitative 5'-RACE with molecular barcodes was the method used to prepare the TCR beta libraries. In the source study's methods: Disease-linked TCR variants were identified with a new computational method built on a probabilistic model of VDJ rearrangement. TCRdb took the public reads, trimmed them with fastp at Q25, ran MiXCR for clone calling and kept in-frame beta chains. Rows matching on CDR3 protein sequence are summarized as one entry with the most common DNA and genes. What appears here as the V and J calls and clone size reflects TCRdb's work, not the paper's. This sample has roughly 100,000 distinct CDR3 sequences in its table, and roughly 8.3% of those were observed once. The top ten clonotypes cover 8.5% to 10% of the sample. This clonotype was counted many times. The specificity of this receptor is unknown. No qualities accompany the bases; no much larger clone lies one base away.

Including cysteine and phenylalanine, the CDR3 has 15 amino acids. Just the 45-base CDR3 DNA is kept, in frame starting at base 1. After removal of 4 bases from V and 6 bases from J, the junction retains 10 bases not matched to a gene. The germline V gene (reference sequence) yields DFQATT for CDR1 and SNEGSKA for CDR2. The receptor was derived from a male donor with ankylosing spondylitis or in good health (not recorded which). Sequenced sample: blood, either unsorted or a sorted T cell fraction (not recorded which). The chain joins TRBV20-1 to TRBJ2-1; TRBD2 lines up with 9 middle nucleotides. DNA sequence: TGCAGTGCTATTGACTTGCAGCGGGGGGTCAATGAGCAGTTCTTC. Its amino acids are CSAIDLQRGVNEQFF.